The clone carrying this T cell receptor (beta chain) came up a few times. Its antigen is unidentified. Sequenced by immunoSEQ multiplex PCR; TCRdb stores in-frame clones only, minus some. The sample has 25,000 to 35,000 clones; roughly 76% are singletons. Antigen-specific CD4+ T cells were first expanded with viral peptide pools by the ViraFEST assay and only then sequenced. With around ten days of culture completed, CD4+ T cells were isolated. Participants completed two doses of the BNT162b2 or mRNA-1273 vaccine. About 2 million PBMC were seeded per well and grown in the presence of 9 to 10 IU/ml IL-2 and about 10 ug/ml peptides. The authors replaced half the medium with IL-2 medium on days 3 and 7. The data belong to a study of vaccination effects on CD4 cells after COVID-19. This CDR3 is built from 13 residues. The germline V and J ends were trimmed by 5 bases and 2 bases, with 7 bases remaining between them. CDR1 SNHLY and CDR2 FYNNEI come from the germline V gene.

The rearrangement uses TRBV2 and TRBJ1-3; D is uncertain. The source of this sequence is a human donor who received a COVID-19 vaccine. Some clones in this sample may be carry-over from other donors' samples. The sequencing here drew on CD4+ T cells from PBMCs cultured with SARS-CoV-2 spike peptides, taken after COVID-19 vaccination. The CDR3 nucleotides are TGTGCCAGCAGTTCAGGCGCTGGAAACACCATATATTTT. It codes for CASSSGAGNTIYF.